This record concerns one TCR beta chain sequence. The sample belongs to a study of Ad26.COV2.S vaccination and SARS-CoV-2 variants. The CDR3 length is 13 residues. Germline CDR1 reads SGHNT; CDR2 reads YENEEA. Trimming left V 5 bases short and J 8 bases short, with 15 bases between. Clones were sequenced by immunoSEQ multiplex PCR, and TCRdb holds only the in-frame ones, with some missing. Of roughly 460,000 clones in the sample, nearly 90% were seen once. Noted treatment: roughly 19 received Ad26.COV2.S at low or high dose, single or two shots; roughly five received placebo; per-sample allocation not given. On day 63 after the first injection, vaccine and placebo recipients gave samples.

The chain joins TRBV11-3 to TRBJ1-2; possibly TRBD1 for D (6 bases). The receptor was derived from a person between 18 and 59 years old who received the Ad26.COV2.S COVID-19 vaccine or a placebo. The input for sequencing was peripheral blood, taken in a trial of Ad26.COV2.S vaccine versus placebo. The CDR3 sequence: CASSLPQGHGYTF. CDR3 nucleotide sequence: TGTGCCAGCAGCCTCCCGCAGGGGCACGGCTACACCTTC.